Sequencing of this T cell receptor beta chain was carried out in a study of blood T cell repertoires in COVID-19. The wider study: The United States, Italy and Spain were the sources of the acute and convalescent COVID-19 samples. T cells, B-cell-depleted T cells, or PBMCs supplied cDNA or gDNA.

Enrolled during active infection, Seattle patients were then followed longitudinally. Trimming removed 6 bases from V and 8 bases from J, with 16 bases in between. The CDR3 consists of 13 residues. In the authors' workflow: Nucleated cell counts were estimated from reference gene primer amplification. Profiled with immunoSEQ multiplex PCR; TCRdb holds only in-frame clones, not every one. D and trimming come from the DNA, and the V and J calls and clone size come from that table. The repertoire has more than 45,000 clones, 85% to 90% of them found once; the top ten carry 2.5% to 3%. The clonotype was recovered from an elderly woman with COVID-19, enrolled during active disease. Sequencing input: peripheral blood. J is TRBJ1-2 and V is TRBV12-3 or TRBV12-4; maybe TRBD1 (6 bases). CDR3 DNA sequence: TGTGCCAGCAGATACGGGGGGCGGGAAGGCTACACCTTC. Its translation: CASRYGGREGYTF.